This T cell receptor (beta chain) stems from a study of blood T cell repertoires in COVID-19. Study background: Collection of acute and convalescent COVID-19 samples took place in the United States, Italy and Spain. T cells, B-cell-depleted T cells, or PBMCs supplied cDNA or gDNA.

Profiled with immunoSEQ multiplex PCR; TCRdb holds only in-frame clones, not every one. This sample has tens of thousands of clones, with around nine tenths found just once. V was trimmed by 4 bases and J by 0 bases, leaving 10 bases between them. This CDR3 region has 15 residues. CDR1 LGHDT and CDR2 YNNKEL come from the germline V gene (reference sequence). The gene calls are TRBV3-1 (or the pseudogene TRBV3-2) and TRBJ2-1; TRBD1 is a possible D gene (5 bases). Material: peripheral blood. This receptor was identified in a man aged 50-59 years with active or convalescent COVID-19. The CDR3 here is CASSPRAHSYNEQFF. In DNA, the CDR3 is TGTGCCAGCAGCCCCAGGGCCCACTCCTACAATGAGCAGTTCTTC.